A selection of T cell receptor beta chains follows, all from one sample in a study of control samples from healthy donors and cancer patients. Assay: immunoSEQ multiplex PCR; the TCRdb copy retains only in-frame clones and omits some. Among some 160,000 clones listed, 89% were seen once. Sequencing was carried out using blood. These TCRs come from a man aged 25 to 45 in good health. CDR3s include the opening cysteine and the closing phenylalanine or tryptophan. D genes are given only for firm matches. Clone size, where shown, is once, few, many, or a class for clones that have expanded.

clone size	D gene	V gene	J gene	CDR3 DNA	CDR3 protein
NA	TRBD1	TRBV7-2	TRBJ2-7	TGTGCCAGCAGCCCGAGTGGACAGGGGCTGTACGAGCAGTACTTC	CASSPSGQGLYEQYF
NA	TRBD2	TRBV27	TRBJ2-5	TGTGCCAGCAGTTTATCTTTCCTAGCGGGAGAGACCCAGTACTTC	CASSLSFLAGETQYF
NA	TRBD2	TRBV7-2	TRBJ2-7	TGTGCCAGCAGGAACACTAGCGGGGGTTCCTACGAGCAGTACTTC	CASRNTSGGSYEQYF
NA	TRBD1	TRBV2	TRBJ2-7	TGTGCCAGCAGTGAAGCGCCCGGACAGGACAGCTCCTACGAGCAGTACTTC	CASSEAPGQDSSYEQYF
NA	TRBD2	TRBV6-2/TRBV6-3	TRBJ2-7	TGTGCCAGCAGTTACCTGACTAGCGGGGGCCACACCTACGAGCAGTACTTC	CASSYLTSGGHTYEQYF
NA	NA	TRBV7-2	TRBJ1-3	TGTGCCAGCAGCCAGGGGTCGGGCAACACCATATATTTT	CASSQGSGNTIYF
NA	NA	TRBV20-1	TRBJ1-1	TGCAGCGTAAGGGAGAACACTGAAGCTTTCTTT	CSVRENTEAFF
NA	NA	TRBV19	TRBJ2-6	TGTGCCAGTAAAAGTGGAGGCAGCTCTGGGGCCAACGTCCTGACTTTC	CASKSGGSSGANVLTF
NA	TRBD1	TRBV14	TRBJ1-4	TGTGCCAGCAGCCTAACCGGGACAGCTAATGAAAAACTGTTTTTT	CASSLTGTANEKLFF
NA	TRBD1	TRBV7-2	TRBJ1-3	TGTGCCAGCAGCCGGGACAGGATAGGAAACACCATATATTTT	CASSRDRIGNTIYF
NA	NA	TRBV5-1	TRBJ1-1	TGCGCCAGCAGCTTGTTGGGGACCATGAACACTGAAGCTTTCTTT	CASSLLGTMNTEAFF
NA	NA	TRBV10-3	TRBJ2-7	TGTGCCATCAGCGGACTTACCTACGAGCAGTACTTC	CAISGLTYEQYF
NA	NA	TRBV21-1	TRBJ1-6	TGTGGCCAGCCCGGACGGGAGTATGATTCACCCCTCCACTTT	CGQPGREYDSPLHF
NA	NA	TRBV4-1	TRBJ1-6	TGCGCCAGCAGCCAAGATAGGACGATAGCACCCCTCCACTTT	CASSQDRTIAPLHF
NA	NA	TRBV18	TRBJ2-7	TGTGCCAGCTCACCACAGACTATCTACGAGCAGTACTTC	CASSPQTIYEQYF
NA	NA	TRBV15	TRBJ2-7	TGTGCCACCAGCAGAGAACGGGGACTTCGAGAGCAGTACTTC	CATSRERGLREQYF
NA	TRBD1	TRBV9	TRBJ2-2	TGTGCCAGCAGCGTAGACCCGACAGGGAGCACCGGGGAGCTGTTTTTT	CASSVDPTGSTGELFF
NA	TRBD1	TRBV11-3	TRBJ1-1	TGTGCCAGCAGCTTAGATCTTGGGACAGGCGGGGGAATGAACACTGAAGCTTTCTTT	CASSLDLGTGGGMNTEAFF
few	NA	TRBV12-3/TRBV12-4	TRBJ1-2	TGTGCCAGTGTCCCTGCACGGGGCGATGGCTACACCTTC	CASVPARGDGYTF
NA	NA	TRBV10-3	TRBJ2-5	TGTGCCATCAGGAGCGGAAACCAAGAGACCCAGTACTTC	CAIRSGNQETQYF
NA	TRBD1	TRBV7-3	TRBJ2-1	TGTGCCAGCAGCTTAAGGGGACAGGGGTTCAATGAGCAGTTCTTC	CASSLRGQGFNEQFF
NA	NA	TRBV19	TRBJ1-1	TGTGCCAGTAGTAATGGGCCGGGAACTGAAGCTTTCTTT	CASSNGPGTEAFF
NA	TRBD2	TRBV5-1	TRBJ2-3	TGCGCCAGCAGCCCCCTAGCGGGGGGAAGCACAGATACGCAGTATTTT	CASSPLAGGSTDTQYF
few	TRBD1	TRBV9	TRBJ1-1	TGTGCCAGCAGCGTCGACAGGGACTCTGAAGCTTTCTTT	CASSVDRDSEAFF
NA	NA	TRBV6-6	TRBJ2-2	TGTGCCAGCAACTCGGACCGATACACCGGGGAGCTGTTTTTT	CASNSDRYTGELFF
NA	NA	TRBV7-2	TRBJ2-7	TGTGCCAGCAGCTACGACGGGGGTGGCGAGCAGTACTTC	CASSYDGGGEQYF
NA	NA	TRBV27	TRBJ2-5	TGTGCCAGCAGTTTATCGATTACGGAGACCCAGTACTTC	CASSLSITETQYF
NA	NA	TRBV12-5	TRBJ2-3	TGTGCTAGTGGGCCCTCGGGACTTGATACGCAGTATTTT	CASGPSGLDTQYF
NA	TRBD1	TRBV9	TRBJ2-1	TGTGCCAGCAGCAGTACGCTGGGACAGACAGGTCCCGGGGTTCTGGGAGAGCAGTTCTTC	CASSSTLGQTGPGVLGEQFF